The clone carrying this TCR beta chain has more than one count but fewer than ten. Antigen specificity is unknown. Germline V gene data show CDR1 as SGDLS and CDR2 as YYNGEE. V shed 6 bases and J shed 0 bases, with 11 bases lying between them. This CDR3 spans 14 amino acids. These data are taken from a study of response to subunit inactivated influenza vaccine. General study results and limits: A suggestion made by the authors is that each seasonal influenza vaccination recruits few new T cells.

Using its own MiXCR run on the RT-PCR reads, TCRdb lists one record per CDR3 protein. The sample includes about 780,000 distinct CDR3 sequences, around a sixth of them seen just once. The chain couples TRBV9 to TRBJ2-3; TRBD2 is a possible D gene (6 bases). The specimen was PBMCs from blood, collected less than 6 days after vaccination. The sequence derives from a man aged 50 or older who received an inactivated influenza vaccine. CDR3 in amino acids: CASKRVSSTDTQYF. The CDR3 DNA reads TGTGCCAGCAAGCGGGTCTCTAGCACAGATACGCAGTATTTT.